This TCR beta chain is drawn from a study of PD-L1 blockade in urothelial cancer. Background on the study: Blood was subjected to analysis at 3 weeks (second dose) and 6 weeks following treatment start. Blood yielded a median of around 150,000 T cells per sample.

Clones were read by immunoSEQ multiplex PCR, and TCRdb kept only the in-frame ones, dropping some. Altogether some 120,000 clones are present, 80% to 95% being singletons, with the ten largest covering 3% to 4.5%. As to time point: peripheral blood 6 weeks after treatment start. Per germline, CDR1 SGHTA and CDR2 FQGTGA. The CDR3 has 17 residues. V was trimmed by 2 bases and J by 1 base, leaving 15 bases between them. The receptor comes from a man in his 60s with urothelial cancer. The chain has TRBV7-3 and TRBJ2-4; possible D gene TRBD1, 6 bases. The sample in question was PBMCs, obtained around atezolizumab (anti-PD-L1) treatment. CDR3 sequence (DNA): TGTGCCAGCAGCTTAGGTCCTCGGGACAAGGCCAAAAACATTCAGTACTTC. As protein: CASSLGPRDKAKNIQYF.